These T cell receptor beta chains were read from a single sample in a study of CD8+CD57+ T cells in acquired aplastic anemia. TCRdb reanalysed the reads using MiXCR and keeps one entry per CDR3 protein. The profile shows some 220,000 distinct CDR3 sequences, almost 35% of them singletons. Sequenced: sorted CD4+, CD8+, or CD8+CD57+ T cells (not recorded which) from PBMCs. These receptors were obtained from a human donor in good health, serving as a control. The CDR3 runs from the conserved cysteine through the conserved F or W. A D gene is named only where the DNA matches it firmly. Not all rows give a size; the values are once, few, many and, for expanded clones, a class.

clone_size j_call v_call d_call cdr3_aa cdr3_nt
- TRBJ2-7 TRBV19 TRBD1 CASSRGQGSNYEQYF TGTGCCAGTAGTAGGGGACAGGGTTCTAACTACGAGCAGTACTTC
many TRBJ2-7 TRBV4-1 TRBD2 CASSLIGPGLEYEQYF TGCGCCAGCAGCCTAATCGGGCCGGGACTAGAGTACGAGCAGTACTTC
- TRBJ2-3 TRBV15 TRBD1 CASSRGQGSRYTQYF TGTGCCAGCAGCAGAGGACAGGGGTCCAGATATACGCAGTATTTT
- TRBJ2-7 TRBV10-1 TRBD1 CAIRTGYYEQYF TGCGCCATCCGGACAGGGTACTACGAGCAGTACTTC
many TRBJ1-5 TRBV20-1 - CSARNANSNQPQHF TGCAGTGCTAGAAATGCAAATAGCAATCAGCCCCAGCATTTT
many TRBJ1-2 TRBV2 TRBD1 CASSERTGGRGYTF TGTGCCAGCAGTGAAAGGACAGGGGGCCGGGGCTACACCTTC
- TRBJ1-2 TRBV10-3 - CAISESRVDGYTF TGTGCCATCAGTGAGTCGAGGGTAGATGGCTACACCTTC
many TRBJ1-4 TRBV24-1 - CATSDARGGEEKLFF TGTGCCACCAGTGATGCCAGGGGAGGAGAGGAAAAACTGTTTTTT
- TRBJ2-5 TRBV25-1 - CASSEFWRDFAQYF TGTGCCAGCAGTGAATTCTGGCGGGATTTCGCCCAGTACTTC
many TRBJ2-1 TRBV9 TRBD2 CASSAIAGGPLFF TGTGCCAGCAGCGCCATAGCGGGAGGGCCTCTATTCTTC
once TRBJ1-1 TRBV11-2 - CASSQSAGSAEAFF TGTGCCAGCAGCCAGAGTGCAGGGTCGGCTGAAGCTTTCTTT
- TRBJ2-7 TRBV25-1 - CASSLTGAGVQYEQYF TGTGCCAGCAGCCTAACCGGGGCTGGGGTTCAGTACGAGCAGTACTTC
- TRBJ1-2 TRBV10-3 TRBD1 CAIMGTDLNIGYTF TGTGCCATCATGGGGACAGACCTGAACATTGGCTACACCTTC
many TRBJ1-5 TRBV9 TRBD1 CASSVGQGGDQPQHF TGTGCCAGCAGCGTCGGACAGGGCGGCGATCAGCCCCAGCATTTT
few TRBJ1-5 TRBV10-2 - CASSLTDYQPQHF TGCGCCAGCAGCCTGACCGACTATCAGCCCCAGCATTTT
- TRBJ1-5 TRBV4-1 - CASSQGPRGALNQPQHF TGCGCCAGCAGCCAAGGGCCTCGGGGGGCCCTAAATCAGCCCCAGCATTTT
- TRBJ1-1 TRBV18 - CASSPFGGLNTEAFF TGTGCCAGCTCACCATTTGGGGGATTGAACACTGAAGCTTTCTTT
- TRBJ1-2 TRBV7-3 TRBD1 CASSRSGTAQGYTF TGTGCCAGCAGCCGATCGGGGACAGCCCAAGGCTACACCTTC
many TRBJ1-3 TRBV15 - CATSREVWEAGNTIYF TGTGCCACCAGCAGAGAAGTTTGGGAGGCTGGAAACACCATATATTTT
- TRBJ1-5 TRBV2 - CASTGEGDQPQHF TGTGCCAGCACGGGAGAAGGAGATCAGCCCCAGCATTTT
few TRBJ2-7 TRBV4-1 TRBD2 CASSPTTSGVYEQYF TGCGCCAGCAGCCCCACCACTAGCGGGGTCTACGAGCAGTACTTC
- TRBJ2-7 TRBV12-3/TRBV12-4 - CASSPYRTGRRAYEQYF TGTGCCAGCAGTCCCTACAGGACAGGTCGGAGGGCATACGAGCAGTACTTC
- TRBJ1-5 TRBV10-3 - CAISEEEYSNQPQHF TGTGCCATCAGTGAGGAGGAATATAGCAATCAGCCCCAGCATTTT
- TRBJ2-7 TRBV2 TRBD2 CASSEMSAGQGDEQYF TGTGCCAGCAGTGAAATGTCAGCGGGGCAAGGGGACGAGCAGTACTTC
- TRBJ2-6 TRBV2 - CASSEWGANVLTF TGTGCCAGCAGTGAATGGGGGGCCAACGTCCTGACTTTC
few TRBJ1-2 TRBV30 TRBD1 CAWSPGQDRGRVYGYTF TGTGCCTGGAGTCCGGGCCAAGACAGGGGGCGAGTCTATGGCTACACCTTC
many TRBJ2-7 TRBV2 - CASSVSRGALAHEQYF TGTGCCAGCAGTGTATCCCGGGGGGCTCTCGCCCACGAGCAGTACTTC
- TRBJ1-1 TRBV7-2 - CASSLASGKVNTEAFF TGTGCCAGCAGCTTAGCGTCAGGGAAAGTGAACACTGAAGCTTTCTTT
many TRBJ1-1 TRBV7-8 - CASSLDRVTEAFF TGTGCCAGCAGCTTAGATAGGGTCACTGAAGCTTTCTTT
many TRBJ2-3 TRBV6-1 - CASSAAPVHTQYF TGTGCCAGCAGTGCTGCTCCCGTCCATACGCAGTATTTT
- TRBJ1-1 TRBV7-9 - CAGNGRTEALF TGTGCCGGCAACGGGAGGACTGAAGCTCTCTTT
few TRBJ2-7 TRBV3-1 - CASSQAWTSLEQYF TGTGCCAGCAGCCAAGCCTGGACCTCTTTAGAGCAGTACTTC
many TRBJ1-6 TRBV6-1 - CASSPTRTAYNSPLHF TGTGCCAGCAGTCCCACGAGGACAGCTTATAATTCACCCCTCCACTTT
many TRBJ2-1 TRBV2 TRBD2 CASSEAPGLAGGKFF TGTGCCAGCAGTGAAGCTCCGGGACTAGCGGGGGGGAAGTTCTTC
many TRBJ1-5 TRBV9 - CASSVGRDQPQHF TGTGCCAGCAGCGTAGGACGGGATCAGCCCCAGCATTTT
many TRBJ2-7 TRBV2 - CASSVYSYEQYF TGTGCCAGCAGTGTTTATTCCTACGAGCAGTACTTC
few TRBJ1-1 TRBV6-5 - CASSYFQGGTEAFF TGTGCCAGCAGTTACTTCCAGGGAGGCACTGAAGCTTTCTTT
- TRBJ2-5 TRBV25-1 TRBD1 CASSESKYAGTGVKETQYF TGTGCCAGCAGTGAATCCAAGTACGCCGGGACAGGGGTCAAAGAGACCCAGTACTTC
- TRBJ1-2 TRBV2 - CASSGTPRVYTF TGTGCCAGCAGCGGGACACCCCGTGTCTACACCTTC
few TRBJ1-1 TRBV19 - CASSILGGAVLFRNEAFF TGTGCCAGTAGTATTTTAGGAGGGGCGGTGCTTTTTAGGAATGAAGCTTTCTTT
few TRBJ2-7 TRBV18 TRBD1 CASSHSGQGTYEQYF TGTGCCAGCTCACACTCGGGACAGGGCACCTACGAGCAGTACTTC
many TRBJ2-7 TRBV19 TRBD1 CASSTQTGGAWAEQYF TGTGCCAGTAGTACCCAAACAGGGGGCGCTTGGGCCGAGCAGTACTTC
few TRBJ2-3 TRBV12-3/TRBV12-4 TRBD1 CASNEGWGTASPDTQYF TGTGCCAGCAACGAGGGCTGGGGGACAGCCAGTCCGGATACGCAGTATTTT
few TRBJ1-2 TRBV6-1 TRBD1 CASSGGDRLNPHYGYTF TGTGCCAGCAGTGGGGGGGACAGACTCAACCCTCATTATGGCTACACCTTC
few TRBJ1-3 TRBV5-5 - CASSLGAVGNTIYF TGTGCCAGCAGCTTGGGGGCGGTTGGAAACACCATATATTTT
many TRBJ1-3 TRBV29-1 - CSGRSGGGNTIYF TGCAGCGGTCGATCCGGGGGTGGAAACACCATATATTTT
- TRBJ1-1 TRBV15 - CATSRGRQGAFF TGTGCCACCAGCAGAGGCAGGCAGGGGGCTTTCTTT
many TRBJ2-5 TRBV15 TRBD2 CATSPAGATQYF TGTGCCACCAGCCCCGCGGGAGCGACCCAGTACTTC
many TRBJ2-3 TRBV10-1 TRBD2 CASSEFGLAGGPVDTQYF TGCGCCAGCAGTGAGTTTGGTCTAGCGGGAGGGCCCGTGGATACGCAGTATTTT
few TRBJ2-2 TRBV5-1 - CASSLKWGGTGELFF TGCGCCAGCAGCTTGAAGTGGGGCGGCACCGGGGAGCTGTTTTTT